Below are 10 T cell receptor beta chains sequenced from a single sample in a study of T cells after yellow fever vaccination (dated by TCRdb to the late 2010s). Receptor libraries were prepared by 5' RACE. This sample was sequenced with an Illumina HiSeq 2500. TCRdb redid the processing of the public reads, applying fastp at Q25 and MiXCR, and retained in-frame beta chains. Each record represents a unique CDR3 protein, reported with the most common genes and DNA among its rows. In this sample the table shows over 10,000 distinct CDR3 sequences, about 6% of which occur a single time. Approximately 0.99% of the sample is taken by the ten largest. The treatment or condition label on this specimen signifies: live attenuated yellow fever vaccine strain. The sequencing here drew on PBMCs, either bulk or a sorted T-cell subset (CD4+, CD8+, memory, or dextramer-sorted; not recorded which), taken on the day of the yellow fever booster vaccination. These receptors were taken from a man aged 25-45 years who received the YFV17D yellow fever vaccine.

This clonotype occurred many times. The J gene is TRBJ1-6, the V gene TRBV27, with D hard to call. From germline, CDR1 is MNHEY and CDR2 SMNVEV (reference sequence). V was cut by 3 bases and J by 7 bases, with 4 bases left in between. The CDR3 has 12 amino acids. CDR3 amino acids: CASSFANSPLHF. Written as DNA, the CDR3 is TGTGCCAGCAGTTTCGCGAATTCACCCCTCCACTTT.

This clonotype was found many times. This chain connects TRBV20-1 to TRBJ1-4; the match to TRBD1 covers 9 bases. This CDR3 contains 17 residues. The germline V gene has CDR1 DFQATT and CDR2 SNEGSKA (reference sequence). After removal of 0 bases from V and 6 bases from J, the junction contained 11 bases not matched to a gene. CDR3 coding DNA: TGCAGTGCTAGAGATTTGGGGGGACAGGGCAAACATGAAAAACTGTTTTTT. The encoded protein is CSARDLGGQGKHEKLFF.

In its sample, this clonotype was seen many times. The chain joins TRBV28 to TRBJ1-1, with 9 bases fitting TRBD1. Trimming at V came to 6 bases and at J to 2 bases, leaving 4 bases not matched to a gene. Per germline, CDR1 MDHEN and CDR2 SYDVKM. This CDR3 has 14 amino acids. The chain's CDR3 is CASRTTGGNTEAFF. As DNA, the CDR3 is TGTGCCAGCAGAACCACAGGGGGCAACACTGAAGCTTTCTTT. Full variable domain (missing parts from reference TRBV28 and TRBJ1-1): DVKVTQSSRYLVKRTGEKVFLECVQDMDHENMFWYRQDPGLGLRLIYFSYDVKMKEKGDIPEGYSVSREKKERFSLILESASTNQTSMYLCASRTTGGNTEAFFGQGTRLTVV.

This clonotype was observed at least ten times. V gene TRBV6-2 or TRBV6-3 combines with J gene TRBJ2-3; 9 bases fit TRBD2. Germline V gives CDR1 MNHEY, CDR2 SVGEGT. Trimming removed 5 bases from V and 7 bases from J; junction bases left unmatched: 7. The CDR3 extends over 14 amino acids. The CDR3 nucleotides read TGTGCCAGCAGTCAGGGACTAGCACCATATACGCAGTATTTT. Protein: CASSQGLAPYTQYF.

By sample fraction, this clonotype is medium-sized. The chain combines TRBV4-3 with TRBJ1-6; 9 positions agree with TRBD1. This CDR3 contains 17 residues. Per the germline V gene, CDR1 is LGHNA and CDR2 is YSLEER. The ends lost 3 bases at V and 0 bases at J; junction bases unmatched: 3. The CDR3 spells CASSQDRGSSYNSPLHF. CDR3 in DNA: TGCGCCAGCAGCCAGGACAGGGGAAGCTCCTATAATTCACCCCTCCACTTT.

This clonotype was detected many times. CDR3 in DNA: TGCAGTGCTAGAGATCCTTCACCGACTAGCGGGGACCGATACATTCAGTACTTC. Translated: CSARDPSPTSGDRYIQYF. The chain employs TRBV20-1 and TRBJ2-4; 11 nucleotides match TRBD2. Germline V lookup: CDR1 DFQATT, CDR2 SNEGSKA (reference sequence). Trimming took 0 bases from V and 8 from J; bases not matched to a gene: 15. The CDR3 has 18 residues.

This clonotype has at least ten counts. The V and J genes are TRBV24-1 and TRBJ2-6; D unclear. V gave up 11 bases and J gave up 0 bases, with 4 bases separating them. The CDR3 covers 12 residues. Germline V gene sequence: CDR1 KGHDR, CDR2 SFDVKD. Here the CDR3 reads CASASGANVLTF. As DNA, the CDR3 is TGTGCCAGTGCCTCTGGGGCCAACGTCCTGACTTTC.

This clonotype counts as medium-sized. The V and J genes are TRBV28 and TRBJ2-7; possible D gene TRBD1, 6 bases. From germline, CDR1 is MDHEN and CDR2 SYDVKM. Trimming stripped 4 bases from V and 6 bases from J, with 13 bases between. The CDR3 runs 13 residues. CDR3 sequence (DNA): TGTGCCAGCAGTTCTGGACAGCTCGCCGAGCAGTACTTC. Protein product: CASSSGQLAEQYF.

This clonotype was seen ten or more times. The V call is TRBV5-4, the J call TRBJ2-1; 10 bases line up with TRBD2. V lost 0 bases, J lost 6 bases, and 6 bases stayed unmatched. Per germline, CDR1 SGHNT and CDR2 YYREEE (reference sequence). CDR3 length: 16 amino acids. The CDR3 loop is CASSLGRTSGLNEQFF. The CDR3 DNA reads TGTGCCAGCAGCTTGGGAAGGACTAGCGGCCTCAATGAGCAGTTCTTC.

At least ten counts were recorded for this clonotype. The rearrangement joins TRBV12-5 to TRBJ2-2; the match to TRBD1 covers 10 bases. Germline lookup yields CDR1 LGHNT and CDR2 FRNRAP. J was trimmed by 5 bases and V by 0 bases; bases with no gene match: 15. This CDR3 is built from 20 residues. The CDR3 DNA reads TGTGCTAGTGGTTTGGTACAAAAGACAGGGGGCGCAGGGGGGACCGGGGAGCTGTTTTTT. This encodes CASGLVQKTGGAGGTGELFF. Based on the CDR3 plus reference TRBV12-5 and TRBJ2-2, the full variable domain is DARVTQTPRHKVTEMGQEVTMRCQPILGHNTVFWYRQTMMQGLELLAYFRNRAPLDDSGMPKDRFSAEMPDATLATLKIQPSEPRDSAVYFCASGLVQKTGGAGGTGELFFGEGSRLTVL.